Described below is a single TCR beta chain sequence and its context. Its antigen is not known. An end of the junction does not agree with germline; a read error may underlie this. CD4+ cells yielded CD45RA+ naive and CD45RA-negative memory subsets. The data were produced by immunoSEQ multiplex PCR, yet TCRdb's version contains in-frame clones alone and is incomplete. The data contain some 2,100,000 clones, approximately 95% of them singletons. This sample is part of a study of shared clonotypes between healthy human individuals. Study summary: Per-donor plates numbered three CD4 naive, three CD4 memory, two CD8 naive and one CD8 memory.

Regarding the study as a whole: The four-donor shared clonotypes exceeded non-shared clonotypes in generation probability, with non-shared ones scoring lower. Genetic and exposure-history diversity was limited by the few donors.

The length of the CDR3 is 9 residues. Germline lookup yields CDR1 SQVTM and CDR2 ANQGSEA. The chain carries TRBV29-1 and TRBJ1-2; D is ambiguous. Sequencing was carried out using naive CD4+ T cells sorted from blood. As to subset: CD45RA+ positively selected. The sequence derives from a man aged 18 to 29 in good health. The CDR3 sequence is CSAPPARHF. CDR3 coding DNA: TGCAGCGCTCCCCCGGCGAGGCACTTC.